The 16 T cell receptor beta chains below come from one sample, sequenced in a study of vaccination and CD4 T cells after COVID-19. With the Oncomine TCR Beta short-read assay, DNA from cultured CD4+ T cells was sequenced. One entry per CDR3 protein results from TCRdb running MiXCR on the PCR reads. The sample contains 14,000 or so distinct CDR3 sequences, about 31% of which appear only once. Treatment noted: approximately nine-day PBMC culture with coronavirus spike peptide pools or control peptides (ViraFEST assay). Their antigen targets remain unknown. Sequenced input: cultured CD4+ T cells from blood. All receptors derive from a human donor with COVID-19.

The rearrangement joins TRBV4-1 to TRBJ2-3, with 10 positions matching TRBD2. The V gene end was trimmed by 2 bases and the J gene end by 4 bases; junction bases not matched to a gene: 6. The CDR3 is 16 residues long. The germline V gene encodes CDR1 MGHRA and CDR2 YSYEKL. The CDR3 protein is CASSQLSGGASDTQYF. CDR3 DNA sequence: TGCGCCAGCAGCCAACTGAGCGGGGGGGCGTCAGATACGCAGTATTTT.

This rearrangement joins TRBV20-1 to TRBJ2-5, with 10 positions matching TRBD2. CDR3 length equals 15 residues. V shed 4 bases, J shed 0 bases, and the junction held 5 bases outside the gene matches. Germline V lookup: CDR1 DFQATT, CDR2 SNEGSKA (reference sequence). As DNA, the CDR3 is TGCAGTGCTAAAATAGCGGGGGGCTACCAAGAGACCCAGTACTTC. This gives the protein CSAKIAGGYQETQYF.

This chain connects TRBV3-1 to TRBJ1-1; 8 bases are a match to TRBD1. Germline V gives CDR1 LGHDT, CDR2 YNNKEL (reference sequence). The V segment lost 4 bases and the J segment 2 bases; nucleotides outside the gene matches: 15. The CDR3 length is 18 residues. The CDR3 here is CASSLSPGGLRVNTEAFF. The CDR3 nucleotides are TGTGCCAGCAGCCTCTCTCCAGGGGGCCTCAGAGTAAACACTGAAGCTTTCTTT.

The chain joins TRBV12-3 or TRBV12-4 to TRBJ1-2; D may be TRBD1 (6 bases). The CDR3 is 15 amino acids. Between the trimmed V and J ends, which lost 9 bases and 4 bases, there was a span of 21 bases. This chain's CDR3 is CASTPRGVYAYGYTF. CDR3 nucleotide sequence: TGTGCCAGTACCCCCAGGGGCGTCTATGCCTATGGCTACACCTTC.

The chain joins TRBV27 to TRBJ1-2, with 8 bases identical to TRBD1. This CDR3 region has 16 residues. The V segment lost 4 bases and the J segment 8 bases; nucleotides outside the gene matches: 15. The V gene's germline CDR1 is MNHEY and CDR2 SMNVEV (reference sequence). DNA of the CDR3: TGTGCCAGCAGTTCTTCCTCAGGGGGCAACGAGGGGGGCTACACCTTC. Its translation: CASSSSSGGNEGGYTF.

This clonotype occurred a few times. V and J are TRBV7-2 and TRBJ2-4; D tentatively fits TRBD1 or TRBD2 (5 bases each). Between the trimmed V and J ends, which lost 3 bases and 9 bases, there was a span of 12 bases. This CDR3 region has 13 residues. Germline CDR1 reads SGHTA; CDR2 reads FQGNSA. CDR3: CASSLRDLGIQYF. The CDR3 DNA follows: TGTGCCAGCAGCTTGAGGGACCTCGGCATTCAGTACTTC. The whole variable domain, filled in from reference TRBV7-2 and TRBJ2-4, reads GAGVSQSPSNKVTEKGKDVELRCDPISGHTALYWYRQSLGQGLEFLIYFQGNSAPDKSGLPSDRFSAERTGGSVSTLTIQRTQQEDSAVYLCASSLRDLGIQYFGAGTRLSVL.

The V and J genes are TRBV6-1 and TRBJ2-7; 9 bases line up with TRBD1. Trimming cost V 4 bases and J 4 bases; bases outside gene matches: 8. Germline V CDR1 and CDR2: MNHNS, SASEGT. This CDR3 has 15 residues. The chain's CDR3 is CASSGPGTGRYEQYF. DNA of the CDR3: TGTGCCAGCAGTGGTCCCGGGACAGGGAGGTACGAGCAGTACTTC.

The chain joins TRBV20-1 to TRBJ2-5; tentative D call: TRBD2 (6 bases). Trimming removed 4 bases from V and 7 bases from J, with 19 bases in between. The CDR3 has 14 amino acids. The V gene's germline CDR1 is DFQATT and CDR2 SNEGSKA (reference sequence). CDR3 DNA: TGCAGTGCTACCCCCCCCGGGACTGAGGGGACCCAGTACTTC. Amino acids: CSATPPGTEGTQYF.

The CDR3 DNA reads as TGCAGTGCTAGTAGCGCGGGGACTAAAGCGGATACGCAGTATTTT. Protein: CSASSAGTKADTQYF. The chain links TRBV20-1 to TRBJ2-3; 7 nucleotides agree with TRBD2. CDR1 and CDR2 from the germline V gene are DFQATT and SNEGSKA (reference sequence). After removal of 3 bases from V and 6 bases from J, the junction contained 12 bases not matched to a gene. There are 15 residues in the CDR3.

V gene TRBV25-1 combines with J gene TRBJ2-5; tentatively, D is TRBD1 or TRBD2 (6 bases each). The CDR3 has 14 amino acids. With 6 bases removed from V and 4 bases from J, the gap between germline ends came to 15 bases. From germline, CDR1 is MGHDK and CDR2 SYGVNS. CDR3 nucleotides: TGTGCCAGCAGCGAGGGGGGCTTGGGAGAGACCCAGTACTTC. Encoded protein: CASSEGGLGETQYF.

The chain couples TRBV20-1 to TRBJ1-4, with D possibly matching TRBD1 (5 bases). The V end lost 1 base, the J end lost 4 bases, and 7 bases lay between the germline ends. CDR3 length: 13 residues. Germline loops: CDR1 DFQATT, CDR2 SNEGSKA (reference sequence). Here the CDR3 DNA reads TGCAGTGCTAGAGTGGGGGGTAATGAAAAACTGTTTTTT. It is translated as CSARVGGNEKLFF.

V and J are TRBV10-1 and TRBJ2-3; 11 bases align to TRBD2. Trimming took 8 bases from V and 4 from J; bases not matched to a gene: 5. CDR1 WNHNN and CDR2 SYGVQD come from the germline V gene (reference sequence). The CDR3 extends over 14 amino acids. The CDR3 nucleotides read TGCGCCAGCTCTAGCGGGGGGAGCGCAGATACGCAGTATTTT. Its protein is CASSSGGSADTQYF.

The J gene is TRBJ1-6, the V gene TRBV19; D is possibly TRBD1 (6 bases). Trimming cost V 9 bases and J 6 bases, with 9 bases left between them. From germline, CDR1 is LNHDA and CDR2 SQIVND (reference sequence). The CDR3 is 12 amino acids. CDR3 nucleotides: TGTGCCAGCCGGGACACTAATTCACCCCTCCACTTT. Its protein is CASRDTNSPLHF.

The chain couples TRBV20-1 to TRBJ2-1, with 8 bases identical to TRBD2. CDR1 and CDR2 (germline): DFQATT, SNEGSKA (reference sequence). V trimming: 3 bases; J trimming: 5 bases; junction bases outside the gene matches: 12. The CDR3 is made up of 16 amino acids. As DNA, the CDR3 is TGCAGTGCTAGTATAGGAGCGGGGGTCTTCAACAATGAGCAGTTCTTC. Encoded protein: CSASIGAGVFNNEQFF.

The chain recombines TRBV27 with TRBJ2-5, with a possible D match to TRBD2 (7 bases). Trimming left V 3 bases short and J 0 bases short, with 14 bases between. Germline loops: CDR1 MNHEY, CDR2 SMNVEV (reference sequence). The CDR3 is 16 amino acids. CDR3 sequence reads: CASSFWGRGDQETQYF. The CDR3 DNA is TGTGCCAGCAGTTTTTGGGGGAGGGGGGACCAAGAGACCCAGTACTTC.

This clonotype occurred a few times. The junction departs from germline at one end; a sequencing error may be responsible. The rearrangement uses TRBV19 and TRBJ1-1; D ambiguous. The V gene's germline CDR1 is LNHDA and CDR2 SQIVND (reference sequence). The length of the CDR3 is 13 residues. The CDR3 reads CASSPSMNIEAFF. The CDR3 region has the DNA TGTGCCAGTAGTCCTAGTATGAACATTGAAGCTTTCTTT.